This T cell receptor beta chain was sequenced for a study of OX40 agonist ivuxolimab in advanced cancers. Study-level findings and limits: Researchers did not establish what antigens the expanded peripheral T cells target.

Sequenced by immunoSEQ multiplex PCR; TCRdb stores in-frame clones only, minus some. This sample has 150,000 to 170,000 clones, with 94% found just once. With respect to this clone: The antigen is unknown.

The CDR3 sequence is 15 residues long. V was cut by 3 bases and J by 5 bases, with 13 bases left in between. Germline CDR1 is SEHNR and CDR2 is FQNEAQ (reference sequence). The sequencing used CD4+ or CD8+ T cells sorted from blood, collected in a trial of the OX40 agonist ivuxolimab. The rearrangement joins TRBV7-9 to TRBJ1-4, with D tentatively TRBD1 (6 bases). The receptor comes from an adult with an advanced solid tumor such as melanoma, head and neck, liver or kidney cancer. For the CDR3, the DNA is TGTGCCAGCAGCTTGTACAGGGAATCCAATGAAAAACTGTTTTTT. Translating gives CASSLYRESNEKLFF.